These 14 T cell receptor beta chains were all obtained from the same sample, sequenced in a study of molecular identifiers for immune sequencing clone quantification. Each CDR3 protein gets one entry after TCRdb re-called the PCR reads with MiXCR. The repertoire holds more than 450,000 distinct CDR3 sequences, with around 25% as singletons. Sequenced material: naive CD8+ T cells from blood, with Jurkat cell RNA spiked in. Specified subset: FACS-sorted CD8+CD4-CCR7+CD45RA+ naive T cells. Receptors were obtained from a human donor in good health. Some libraries in this study had Jurkat cell RNA spiked in.

The rearrangement joins TRBV7-6 to TRBJ2-6; 9 bases align to TRBD2. CDR1 SGHVS and CDR2 FNYEAQ come from the germline V gene. The V gene end was trimmed by 5 bases and the J gene end by 4 bases; junction bases not matched to a gene: 12. The CDR3 runs to 18 residues. The chain's CDR3 is CASSPLGREGAGANVLTF. CDR3 sequence (DNA): TGTGCCAGCAGCCCCTTGGGGCGGGAGGGGGCCGGGGCCAACGTCCTGACTTTC.

The chain links TRBV11-2 to TRBJ2-2; D is undetermined. Trimming removed 4 bases at V and 0 bases at J, with 9 bases between. Germline CDR1 is SGHAT and CDR2 is FQNNGV. The CDR3 has 15 residues. CDR3 protein: CASSYWPTNTGELFF. The CDR3 DNA reads TGTGCCAGCAGCTATTGGCCGACGAACACCGGGGAGCTGTTTTTT.

This chain's CDR3 is CASSEARREQYF. In DNA form, the CDR3 reads TGTGCCAGCAGTGAAGCGCGTCGCGAGCAGTACTTC. V gene TRBV6-1 combines with J gene TRBJ2-7, with D uncertain. The CDR3 has 12 residues. The germline CDR1 and CDR2 sequences are MNHNS and SASEGT. V was shortened by 0 bases and J by 6 bases, with 6 bases between the two germline ends.

J is TRBJ1-2 and V is TRBV20-1; D call uncertain. This CDR3 is 13 amino acids long. Trimming left V 5 bases short and J 3 bases short, with 13 bases between. Germline values: CDR1 DFQATT, CDR2 SNEGSKA (reference sequence). In DNA form, the CDR3 reads TGCAGTGCTCTACCGGAAGCCCACTATGGCTACACCTTC. Amino acids: CSALPEAHYGYTF.

There are a few counts of this clonotype. The gene calls are TRBV4-1 and TRBJ2-3, with a possible D match to TRBD1 (5 bases). The CDR3 is 15 residues long. In germline, CDR1 is MGHRA, CDR2 YSYEKL. V was clipped by 4 bases and J by 5 bases, with 16 bases between them. CDR3 region: CASSLSRGLGDTQYF. CDR3 nucleotides: TGCGCCAGCAGCCTCTCTAGGGGTTTGGGAGATACGCAGTATTTT.

This clonotype has at least ten counts. CDR3 region: CASSGDGTPYAGELFF. The CDR3 DNA follows: TGTGCCAGCAGCGGAGACGGGACTCCCTACGCCGGGGAGCTGTTTTTT. The J gene is TRBJ2-2, the V gene TRBV5-4; D possibly corresponds to TRBD2 (6 bases). CDR3 length: 16 residues. V was shortened by 4 bases and J by 6 bases, with 19 bases between the two germline ends. Germline CDR1 and CDR2: SGHNT and YYREEE (reference sequence).

The genes are TRBV21-1 and TRBJ2-3. TRBV21-1 is classified as a pseudogene. The CDR3 spans 15 residues. CDR3 DNA sequence: TGTGCCAGCAGCAAAGAGGAAGGTAACCATGGTACGCAGTATTTT. This gives the protein CASSKEEGNHGTQYF.

A note on this clonotype: The germline gene is not matched at one end of the junction; a read error may be the cause. This rearrangement joins TRBV4-1 to TRBJ2-6; 9 bases map to TRBD1. The CDR3 covers 18 residues. Germline lookup yields CDR1 MGHRA and CDR2 YSYEKL. CDR3 protein: CASRQAGTGHPGANVLTF. The CDR3 DNA is TGCGCCAGCAGGCAAGCCGGGACAGGGCATCCTGGGGCCAACGTCCTGACTTTC.

The genes are TRBV4-3 and TRBJ2-7; 8 bases map to TRBD1. CDR3 length: 16 residues. V gave up 0 bases and J gave up 3 bases; unmatched junction bases: 7. CDR1 and CDR2 from the germline V gene are LGHNA and YSLEER. The CDR3 reads CASSQDTGTGYYEQYF. In DNA form, the CDR3 reads TGCGCCAGCAGCCAAGACACCGGGACAGGATACTACGAGCAGTACTTC.

The chain is built from TRBV27 and TRBJ2-1, with 11 bases that match TRBD2. J lost 9 bases, V lost 0 bases, and 7 bases had no gene match. The CDR3 runs 16 residues. Germline CDR1 reads MNHEY; CDR2 reads SMNVEV (reference sequence). This CDR3 is CASSLSGLAGGVEQFF. Written as DNA, the CDR3 is TGTGCCAGCAGTTTATCGGGCCTAGCGGGAGGCGTTGAGCAGTTCTTC.

In this sample, this clonotype turned up many times. The chain employs TRBV7-2 and TRBJ2-4, with 7 positions matching TRBD2. Germline CDR1 and CDR2: SGHTA and FQGNSA. This CDR3 is built from 16 residues. J lost 3 bases, V lost 3 bases, and 8 bases had no gene match. The CDR3 is CASSLVGGGFKNIQYF. DNA for the CDR3: TGTGCCAGCAGCTTGGTTGGCGGGGGATTCAAAAACATTCAGTACTTC.

There are many counts of this clonotype. The chain uses TRBV7-9 and TRBJ2-7, with 9 bases that match TRBD1. The CDR3 contains 14 residues. Trimming removed 6 bases from V and 2 bases from J; junction bases left unmatched: 5. The germline V gene has CDR1 SEHNR and CDR2 FQNEAQ (reference sequence). CDR3: CASSYGQGPYEQYF. The CDR3 bases are TGTGCCAGCAGTTATGGACAGGGGCCCTACGAGCAGTACTTC.

This clonotype was observed many times. V and J are TRBV20-1 and TRBJ2-7; a possible D gene is TRBD1 (6 bases). The CDR3 covers 14 residues. Germline V lookup: CDR1 DFQATT, CDR2 SNEGSKA (reference sequence). The V end lost 4 bases, the J end lost 7 bases, and 20 bases lay between the germline ends. The CDR3 region has the DNA TGCAGTGCTACCAGCCGGACAGTATACGAGGAGCAGTACTTC. This sequence encodes CSATSRTVYEEQYF.

This clonotype occurred many times. The gene calls are TRBV6-1 and TRBJ2-3; no clear D. Germline CDR1 is MNHNS and CDR2 is SASEGT. The CDR3 consists of 12 residues. Between the trimmed V and J ends, which lost 2 bases and 5 bases, there was a span of 5 bases. CDR3 sequence reads: CASSEMGDTQYF. CDR3 bases: TGTGCCAGCAGTGAAATGGGAGATACGCAGTATTTT.